This TCR beta chain came from a study of blood T cell repertoires in COVID-19. V trimming: 0 bases; J trimming: 6 bases; junction bases outside the gene matches: 15. Germline V gene sequence: CDR1 MGHRA, CDR2 YSYEKL. The CDR3 length is 19 residues. Using immunoSEQ multiplex PCR, the repertoire was profiled, and TCRdb retains in-frame clones only, with some absent. This sample carries about 200,000 clones, 92% of them seen once, and the ten largest clones take 0.8% to 1%. A Seattle source enrolled patients during active infection and followed them longitudinally. This chain joins TRBV4-1 and TRBJ2-1; TRBD2 agrees at 9 bases. The sequence was obtained from a man aged 55 to 70 with COVID-19, enrolled during active disease. The sample taken for sequencing was peripheral blood. CDR3 amino acids: CASSQDLLAAGGPGNEQFF. The CDR3 coding sequence is TGCGCCAGCAGCCAAGATCTATTGGCCGCGGGAGGGCCGGGCAATGAGCAGTTCTTC.